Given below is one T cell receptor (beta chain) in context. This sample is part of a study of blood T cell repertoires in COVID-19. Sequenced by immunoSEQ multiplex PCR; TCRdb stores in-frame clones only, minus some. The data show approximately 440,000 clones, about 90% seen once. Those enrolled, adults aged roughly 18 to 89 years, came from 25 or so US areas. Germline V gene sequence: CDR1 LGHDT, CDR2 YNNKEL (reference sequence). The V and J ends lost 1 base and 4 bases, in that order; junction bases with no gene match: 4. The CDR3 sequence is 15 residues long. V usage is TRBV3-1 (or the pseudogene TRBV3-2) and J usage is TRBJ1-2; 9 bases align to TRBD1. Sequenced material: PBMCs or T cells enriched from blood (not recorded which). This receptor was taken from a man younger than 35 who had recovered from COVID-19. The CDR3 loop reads CASSQAGDRVYGYTF. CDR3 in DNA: TGTGCCAGCAGCCAAGCGGGGGACAGGGTCTATGGCTACACCTTC.